The 20 T cell receptor beta chains given below trace back to one sample, sequenced in a study of graft-versus-host responses after intestinal transplantation. Assay used: immunoSEQ multiplex PCR; TCRdb lists only in-frame clones, some missing. The table lists 1,500 to 2,000 clones, 85% of them singletons. Graft tissue processing released intraepithelial and lamina propria lymphocytes. This specimen consisted of ileum tissue, obtained more than 55 days after intestinal transplant. Every receptor here comes from a human patient who received an intestinal transplant, so some T cells may come from the graft donor.

The chain joins TRBV5-1 to TRBJ2-2, with TRBD2 identical over 10 bases. CDR1 and CDR2 from the germline V gene are SGHRS and YFSETQ. This CDR3 is built from 16 residues. Germline trimming cut 6 bases from V and 2 bases from J; bases unmatched to any gene: 7. DNA for the CDR3: TGCGCCAGCACATCTAGCGGGGGCCTTAACACCGGGGAGCTGTTTTTT. It codes for CASTSSGGLNTGELFF.

This clone was detected a few times. V usage is TRBV6-6 and J usage is TRBJ2-7; D may be TRBD1 (5 bases). V lost 2 bases and J 7 bases, leaving 9 bases between the germline ends. The CDR3 has 12 amino acids. Per germline, CDR1 MNHNY and CDR2 SVGAGI (reference sequence). The CDR3: CASSYTQAEQYF. The CDR3 DNA sequence: TGTGCCAGCAGTTACACACAGGCAGAGCAGTACTTC.

V and J are TRBV11-2 and TRBJ2-7; 12 bases match TRBD2. CDR1 SGHAT and CDR2 FQNNGV come from the germline V gene. This CDR3 is 16 amino acids long. V shed 3 bases and J 0 bases; nucleotides not matched to a gene: 3. The CDR3 DNA reads TGTGCCAGCAGCTTTCCGACTAGCGGGGGCTCCTACGAGCAGTACTTC. Its protein is CASSFPTSGGSYEQYF.

V and J are TRBV27 and TRBJ2-7; D is undetermined. In germline, CDR1 is MNHEY, CDR2 SMNVEV (reference sequence). Trimming left V 4 bases short and J 4 bases short, with 14 bases between. There are 14 residues in the CDR3. Written as DNA, the CDR3 is TGTGCCAGCAGTTACCTCGGCCCCTCTTACGAGCAGTACTTC. This gives the protein CASSYLGPSYEQYF.

The chain joins TRBV6-1 to TRBJ2-7, with no clear D. Germline CDR1 reads MNHNS; CDR2 reads SASEGT. The CDR3 is 13 amino acids. The V end lost 4 bases, the J end lost 0 bases, and 7 bases lay between the germline ends. The CDR3 sequence: CASSVGYSYEQYF. Written as DNA, the CDR3 is TGTGCCAGCAGTGTGGGATACTCCTACGAGCAGTACTTC.

The CDR3 DNA sequence: TGTGCCTGCCGTCTGGGGACTAGCTGGTACGAGCAGTACTTC. The encoded protein is CACRLGTSWYEQYF. The V call is TRBV30, the J call TRBJ2-7, with 9 nucleotides matching TRBD2. V lost 6 bases and J lost 4; bases outside the gene matches: 10. Per germline, CDR1 GTSNPN and CDR2 SVGIG (reference sequence). The CDR3 loop spans 14 amino acids.

The rearrangement links TRBV6-1 to TRBJ2-1, with no clear D. CDR1 MNHNS and CDR2 SASEGT come from the germline V gene. This CDR3 spans 10 amino acids. V gave up 6 bases and J gave up 7 bases, with 4 bases separating them. CDR3 protein: CASRMNEQFF. CDR3 bases: TGTGCCAGCAGGATGAATGAGCAGTTCTTC.

V and J are TRBV28 and TRBJ1-2; 7 bases agree with TRBD1. Germline V lookup: CDR1 MDHEN, CDR2 SYDVKM. The CDR3 covers 13 residues. V was pared by 2 bases and J by 4 bases, with 1 base of the junction left unmatched. CDR3 amino acids: CASSLAGGYGYTF. The CDR3 DNA sequence: TGTGCCAGCAGTTTAGCAGGGGGCTATGGCTACACCTTC.

This clone appeared once. The rearrangement joins TRBV5-1 to TRBJ1-2; 8 bases line up with TRBD1. The CDR3 consists of 16 residues. Per the germline V gene, CDR1 is SGHRS and CDR2 is YFSETQ. V was pared by 4 bases and J by 6 bases, with 14 bases of the junction left unmatched. Here the CDR3 DNA reads TGCGCCAGCAGCCGAGACCCGGACAGGGTGTTCAATGGCTACACCTTC. As protein: CASSRDPDRVFNGYTF.

In this sample, this clone turned up a few times. The genes are TRBV6-5 and TRBJ1-1, with a tentative D call TRBD1 (5 bases). The CDR3 runs to 14 residues. The V gene lost 4 bases and the J gene lost 1 base, with 10 bases spanning the gap. The germline CDR1 and CDR2 sequences are MNHEY and SVGAGI. The CDR3 DNA reads as TGTGCCAGCAGTTCTGGGGGGTCGAACACTGAAGCTTTCTTT. It encodes CASSSGGSNTEAFF.

This chain uses TRBV19 with TRBJ2-3, with a tentative D call TRBD2 (6 bases). In germline, CDR1 is LNHDA, CDR2 SQIVND (reference sequence). The CDR3 covers 15 residues. With 8 bases removed from V and 4 bases from J, the gap between germline ends came to 19 bases. The CDR3 protein is CASGPEARGSDTQYF. CDR3 coding DNA: TGTGCCAGTGGTCCGGAGGCACGGGGGTCAGATACGCAGTATTTT.

This chain uses TRBV25-1 with TRBJ2-7; D uncertain. The CDR3 contains 11 residues. V lost 6 bases, J lost 3 bases, and 6 bases lay in between. Germline-derived CDR1 and CDR2 are MGHDK and SYGVNS. The CDR3 DNA sequence: TGTGCCAGCAGCCAAGGCTACGAGCAGTACTTC. It is translated as CASSQGYEQYF.

V is TRBV27 and J is TRBJ2-7, with TRBD1 matching over 8 bases. The germline V gene has CDR1 MNHEY and CDR2 SMNVEV (reference sequence). The ends lost 5 bases at V and 4 bases at J; junction bases unmatched: 19. This CDR3 spans 18 amino acids. CDR3 sequence: CASSPAPLGQGVSYEQYF. The CDR3 coding sequence is TGTGCCAGCAGTCCAGCCCCTCTAGGACAGGGTGTATCGTACGAGCAGTACTTC.

V is TRBV9 and J is TRBJ1-2, with D unresolved. V was clipped by 4 bases and J by 4 bases, with 11 bases between them. The CDR3 is made up of 13 amino acids. Looked up from germline, CDR1 is SGDLS and CDR2 is YYNGEE. Written as DNA, the CDR3 is TGTGCCAGCAGCTCTGGGATCGGCTATGGCTACACCTTC. Translating gives CASSSGIGYGYTF.

The chain is built from TRBV6-4 and TRBJ2-2; D possibly corresponds to TRBD1 (6 bases). Germline lookup yields CDR1 MRHNA and CDR2 SNTAGT. V lost 0 bases and J lost 1, with 9 bases in between. The CDR3 covers 16 residues. The CDR3 sequence: CASSDSDRRNTGELFF. For the CDR3, the DNA is TGTGCCAGCAGTGACTCCGACAGGAGGAACACCGGGGAGCTGTTTTTT.

This clone came up once. The chain uses TRBV9 and TRBJ1-6; the match to TRBD1 covers 7 bases. Germline V gives CDR1 SGDLS, CDR2 YYNGEE. This CDR3 spans 15 amino acids. V shed 0 bases and J 9 bases; nucleotides not matched to a gene: 6. The chain's CDR3 is CASSVEGGGPSPLHF. The CDR3 region has the DNA TGTGCCAGCAGCGTAGAAGGAGGGGGCCCTTCACCCCTCCACTTT.

The genes are TRBV10-3 and TRBJ1-3; 7 positions match TRBD1. Losses at the gene ends were 4 bases for V and 0 bases for J; bases not matched to a gene: 9. The CDR3 extends over 17 amino acids. Germline V gene sequence: CDR1 ENHRY, CDR2 SYGVKD. CDR3 DNA sequence: TGTGCCATCAGTGGGGCGACAGGGACCCCCTCTGGAAACACCATATATTTT. Its translation is CAISGATGTPSGNTIYF.

The V call is TRBV7-9, the J call TRBJ2-1; TRBD2 matches 12 bases. Germline V lookup: CDR1 SEHNR, CDR2 FQNEAQ (reference sequence). The V gene end was trimmed by 2 bases and the J gene end by 0 bases; junction bases not matched to a gene: 5. CDR3 length: 18 residues. In DNA form, the CDR3 reads TGTGCCAGCAGCTTACCTAGCGGGGGGGGTTTCTCCTACAATGAGCAGTTCTTC. Translation gives CASSLPSGGGFSYNEQFF.

The V call is TRBV2, the J call TRBJ2-4, with D perhaps matching TRBD1 (6 bases). Trimming removed 7 bases from V and 6 bases from J, with 10 bases in between. Germline CDR1 reads SNHLY; CDR2 reads FYNNEI. This CDR3 region has 12 residues. The CDR3 spells CASKETGNIQYF. The CDR3 coding sequence is TGTGCCAGCAAAGAGACAGGAAACATTCAGTACTTC.

This clone was seen only a few times. The V call is TRBV18, the J call TRBJ1-1, with D perhaps TRBD1 (6 bases). Looked up from germline, CDR1 is KGHSH and CDR2 is LQKENI. The length of the CDR3 is 15 residues. V lost 5 bases to trimming and J lost 0 bases, with 13 bases between them. The CDR3 loop reads CASSFYREMNTEAFF. CDR3 sequence (DNA): TGTGCCAGCTCATTTTACAGGGAAATGAACACTGAAGCTTTCTTT.